This TCR beta chain was identified in a study of cytomegalovirus exposure and HLA in healthy donors. The germline V and J ends were trimmed by 4 bases and 5 bases, with 12 bases remaining between them. CDR1 is LNHDA and CDR2 is SQIVND in the germline V gene (reference sequence). The CDR3 totals 14 residues. Researchers ran the PCR with 60 Vbeta and 13 Jbeta primers. Data came from immunoSEQ multiplex PCR; TCRdb stores just in-frame clones and leaves some out. There are approximately 130,000 clones in the sample; around 77% occur only once, and around 1.8% lies in the top ten. The sample consisted of PBMCs. The chain carries TRBV19 and TRBJ2-1; TRBD2 might be the D (5 bases). The source of this sequence is a woman between 45 and 65 years old in good health and CMV-seronegative. The CDR3 region has the DNA TGTGCCAGTAGTAAGGGCCTAGCCCACAATGAGCAGTTCTTC. Translation gives CASSKGLAHNEQFF.